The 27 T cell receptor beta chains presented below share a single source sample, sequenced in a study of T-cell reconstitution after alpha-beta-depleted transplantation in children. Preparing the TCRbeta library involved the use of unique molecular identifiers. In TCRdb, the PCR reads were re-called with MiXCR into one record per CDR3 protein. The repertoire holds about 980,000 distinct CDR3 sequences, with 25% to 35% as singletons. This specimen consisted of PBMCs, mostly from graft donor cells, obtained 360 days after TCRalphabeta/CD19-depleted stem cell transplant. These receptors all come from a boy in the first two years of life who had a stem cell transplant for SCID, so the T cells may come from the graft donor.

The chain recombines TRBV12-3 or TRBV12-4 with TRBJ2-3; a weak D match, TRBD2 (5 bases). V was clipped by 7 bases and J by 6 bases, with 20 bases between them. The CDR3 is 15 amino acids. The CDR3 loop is CASTRARVGFDTQYF. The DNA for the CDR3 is TGTGCCAGCACCCGCGCGAGGGTCGGGTTCGATACGCAGTATTTT.

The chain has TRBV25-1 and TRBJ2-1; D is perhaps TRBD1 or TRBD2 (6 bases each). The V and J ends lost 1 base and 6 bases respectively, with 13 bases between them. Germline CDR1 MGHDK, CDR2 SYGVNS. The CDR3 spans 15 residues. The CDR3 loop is CASSESRGRGNEQFF. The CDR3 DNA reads TGTGCCAGCAGTGAATCCCGGGGGCGAGGCAATGAGCAGTTCTTC.

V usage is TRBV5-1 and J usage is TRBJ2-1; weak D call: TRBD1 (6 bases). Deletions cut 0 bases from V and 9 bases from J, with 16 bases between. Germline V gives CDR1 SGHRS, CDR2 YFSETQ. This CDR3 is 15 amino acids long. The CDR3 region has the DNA TGCGCCAGCAGCTTGGGAACAGGGATGGCCAGTGAGCAGTTCTTC. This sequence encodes CASSLGTGMASEQFF.

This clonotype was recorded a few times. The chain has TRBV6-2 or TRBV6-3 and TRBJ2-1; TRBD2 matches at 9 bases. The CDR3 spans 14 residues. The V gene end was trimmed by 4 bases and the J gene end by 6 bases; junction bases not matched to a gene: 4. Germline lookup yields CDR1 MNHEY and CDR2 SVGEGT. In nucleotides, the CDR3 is TGTGCCAGCAGTTGGGCGGGGGGGCCCAATGAGCAGTTCTTC. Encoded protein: CASSWAGGPNEQFF.

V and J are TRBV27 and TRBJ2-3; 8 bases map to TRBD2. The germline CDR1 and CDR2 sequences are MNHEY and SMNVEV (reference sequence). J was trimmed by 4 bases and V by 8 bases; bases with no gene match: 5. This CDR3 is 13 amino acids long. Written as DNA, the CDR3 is TGTGCCAGCGGCGGGGGGACCGCAGATACGCAGTATTTT. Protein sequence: CASGGGTADTQYF.

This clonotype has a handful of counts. The CDR3, as DNA: TGTGCCAGCAGTTGGGGACTAGCGGGGACCTACGAGCAGTACTTC. Translating it yields CASSWGLAGTYEQYF. V and J are TRBV28 and TRBJ2-7; 13 positions agree with TRBD2. This CDR3 comprises 15 residues. Germline V gene lookup returns CDR1 MDHEN and CDR2 SYDVKM. The V and J ends lost 4 bases and 2 bases, in that order; junction bases with no gene match: 2.

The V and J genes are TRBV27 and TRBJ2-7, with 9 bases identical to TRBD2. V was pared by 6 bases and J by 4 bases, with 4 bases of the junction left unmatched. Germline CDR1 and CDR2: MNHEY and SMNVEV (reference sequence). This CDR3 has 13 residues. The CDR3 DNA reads TGTGCCAGCAGCGAGACTAGCGGTTACGAGCAGTACTTC. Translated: CASSETSGYEQYF.

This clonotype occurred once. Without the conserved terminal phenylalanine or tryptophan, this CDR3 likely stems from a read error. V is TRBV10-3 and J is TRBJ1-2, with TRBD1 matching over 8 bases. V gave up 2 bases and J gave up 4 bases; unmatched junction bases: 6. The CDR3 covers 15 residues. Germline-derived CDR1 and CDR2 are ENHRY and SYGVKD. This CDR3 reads CAISERGQVGYGYTY. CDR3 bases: TGTGCCATCAGTGAGCGGGGACAGGTGGGCTATGGCTACACCTAC.

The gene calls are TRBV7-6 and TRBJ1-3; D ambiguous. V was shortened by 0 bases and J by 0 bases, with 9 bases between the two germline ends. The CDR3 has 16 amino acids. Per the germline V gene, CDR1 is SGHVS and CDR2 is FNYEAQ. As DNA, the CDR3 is TGTGCCAGCAGCTTAGCGCCTTCCCTCTCTGGAAACACCATATATTTT. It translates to CASSLAPSLSGNTIYF.

CDR3 residues: CASSQDSGTLFQQEYEQYF. CDR3 DNA: TGCGCCAGCAGCCAAGACAGCGGGACCCTCTTCCAGCAAGAGTACGAGCAGTACTTC. The V and J genes are TRBV4-1 and TRBJ2-7; 7 bases line up with TRBD2. J lost 4 bases, V lost 0 bases, and 18 bases had no gene match. Germline V gene lookup returns CDR1 MGHRA and CDR2 YSYEKL. The CDR3 sequence is 19 residues long.

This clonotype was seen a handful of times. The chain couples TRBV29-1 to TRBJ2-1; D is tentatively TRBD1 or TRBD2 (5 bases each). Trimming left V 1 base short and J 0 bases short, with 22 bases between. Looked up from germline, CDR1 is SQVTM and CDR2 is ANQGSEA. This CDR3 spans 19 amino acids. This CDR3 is CSVEARGDGTRSSYNEQFF. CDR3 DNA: TGCAGCGTTGAAGCTAGGGGAGATGGTACCAGGAGCTCCTACAATGAGCAGTTCTTC.

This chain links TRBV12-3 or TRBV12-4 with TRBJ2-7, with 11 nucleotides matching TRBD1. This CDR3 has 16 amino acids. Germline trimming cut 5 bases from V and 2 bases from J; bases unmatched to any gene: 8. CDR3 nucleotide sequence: TGTGCCAGCAGTACCGGGGGACAGGGGGTTCCCTACGAGCAGTACTTC. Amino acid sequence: CASSTGGQGVPYEQYF.

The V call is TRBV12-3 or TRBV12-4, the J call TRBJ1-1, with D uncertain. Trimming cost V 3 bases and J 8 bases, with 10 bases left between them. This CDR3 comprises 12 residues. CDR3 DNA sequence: TGTGCCAGCAGTTTCCCGACGGACGAAGCTTTCTTT. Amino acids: CASSFPTDEAFF.

CDR3: CASSPRAGGNGEQFF. CDR3 DNA: TGTGCCAGCAGCCCCCGGGCAGGGGGTAACGGTGAGCAGTTCTTC. V and J are TRBV7-2 and TRBJ2-1; TRBD1 matches at 7 bases. In germline, CDR1 is SGHTA, CDR2 FQGNSA. The CDR3 has 15 amino acids. V was pared by 5 bases and J by 9 bases, with 13 bases of the junction left unmatched.

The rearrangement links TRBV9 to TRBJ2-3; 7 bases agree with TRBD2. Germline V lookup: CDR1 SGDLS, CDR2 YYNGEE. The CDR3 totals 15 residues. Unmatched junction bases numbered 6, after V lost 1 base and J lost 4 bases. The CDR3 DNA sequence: TGTGCCAGCAGCGTATTGGGGGGGGAAGCAGATACGCAGTATTTT. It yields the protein CASSVLGGEADTQYF. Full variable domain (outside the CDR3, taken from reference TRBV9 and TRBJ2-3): DSGVTQTPKHLITATGQRVTLRCSPRSGDLSVYWYQQSLDQGLQFLIQYYNGEERAKGNILERFSAQQFPDLHSELNLSSLELGDSALYFCASSVLGGEADTQYFGPGTRLTVL.

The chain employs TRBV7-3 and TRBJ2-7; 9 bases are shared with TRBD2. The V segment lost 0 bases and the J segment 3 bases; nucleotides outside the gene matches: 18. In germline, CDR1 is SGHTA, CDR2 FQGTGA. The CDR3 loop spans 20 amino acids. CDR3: CASSLTPPRLAGKYYYEQYF. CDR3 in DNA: TGTGCCAGCAGCTTAACGCCCCCAAGGCTAGCGGGGAAGTATTACTACGAGCAGTACTTC.

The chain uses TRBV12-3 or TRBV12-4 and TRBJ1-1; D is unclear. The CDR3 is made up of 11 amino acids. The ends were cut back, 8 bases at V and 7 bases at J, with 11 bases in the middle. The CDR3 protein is CASVLWGEAFF. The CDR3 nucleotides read TGTGCCAGCGTCCTGTGGGGTGAAGCTTTCTTT.

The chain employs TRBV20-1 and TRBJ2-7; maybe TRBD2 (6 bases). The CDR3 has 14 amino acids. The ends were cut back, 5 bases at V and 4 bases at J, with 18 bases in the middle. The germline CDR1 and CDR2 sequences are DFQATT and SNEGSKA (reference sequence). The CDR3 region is CSASKLARVYEQYF. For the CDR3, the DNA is TGCAGTGCTTCTAAACTAGCTAGAGTGTACGAGCAGTACTTC.

The CDR3 loop reads CASSLGLAALTDTQYF. As DNA, the CDR3 is TGTGCCAGCAGCTTAGGACTAGCGGCGCTCACAGATACGCAGTATTTT. The gene calls are TRBV7-9 and TRBJ2-3; TRBD2 aligns across 9 bases. Germline CDR1 and CDR2: SEHNR and FQNEAQ (reference sequence). This CDR3 region has 16 residues. V shed 1 base, J shed 2 bases, and the junction held 4 bases outside the gene matches.

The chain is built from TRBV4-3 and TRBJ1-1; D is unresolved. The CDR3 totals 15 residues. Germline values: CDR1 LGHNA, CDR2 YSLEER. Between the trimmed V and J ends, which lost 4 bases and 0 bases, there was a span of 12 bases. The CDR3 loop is CASSRRYGMNTEAFF. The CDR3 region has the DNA TGCGCCAGCAGCCGGCGGTACGGGATGAACACTGAAGCTTTCTTT.

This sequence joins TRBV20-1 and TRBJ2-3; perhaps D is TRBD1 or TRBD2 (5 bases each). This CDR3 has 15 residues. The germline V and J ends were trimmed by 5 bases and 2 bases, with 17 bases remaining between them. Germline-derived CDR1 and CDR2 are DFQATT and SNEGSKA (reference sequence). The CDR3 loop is CSAVGRDVTTDTQYF. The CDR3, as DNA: TGCAGTGCTGTCGGACGGGACGTAACCACAGATACGCAGTATTTT.

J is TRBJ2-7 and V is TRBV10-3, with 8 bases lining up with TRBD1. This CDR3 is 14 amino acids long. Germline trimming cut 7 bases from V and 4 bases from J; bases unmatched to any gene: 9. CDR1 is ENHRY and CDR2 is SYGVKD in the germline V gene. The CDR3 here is CAITPTGVLYEQYF. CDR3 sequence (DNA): TGTGCCATCACCCCGACAGGGGTATTGTACGAGCAGTACTTC.

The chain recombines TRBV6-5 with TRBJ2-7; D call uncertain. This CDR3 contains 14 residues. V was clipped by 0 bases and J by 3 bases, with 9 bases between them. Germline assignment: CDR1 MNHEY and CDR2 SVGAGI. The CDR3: CASSYSRHFYEQYF. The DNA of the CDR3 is TGTGCCAGCAGTTACTCCCGACATTTCTACGAGCAGTACTTC.

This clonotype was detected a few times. The CDR3 sequence is CASSVAGTGAYEQYF. In DNA form, the CDR3 reads TGTGCCAGCAGCGTAGCTGGGACAGGGGCCTACGAGCAGTACTTC. The chain joins TRBV9 to TRBJ2-7; 10 bases agree with TRBD1. Losses at the gene ends were 0 bases for V and 2 bases for J; bases not matched to a gene: 2. Germline CDR1 is SGDLS and CDR2 is YYNGEE. The CDR3 is 15 residues long. Full variable domain (outside the CDR3, taken from reference TRBV9 and TRBJ2-7): DSGVTQTPKHLITATGQRVTLRCSPRSGDLSVYWYQQSLDQGLQFLIQYYNGEERAKGNILERFSAQQFPDLHSELNLSSLELGDSALYFCASSVAGTGAYEQYFGPGTRLTVT.

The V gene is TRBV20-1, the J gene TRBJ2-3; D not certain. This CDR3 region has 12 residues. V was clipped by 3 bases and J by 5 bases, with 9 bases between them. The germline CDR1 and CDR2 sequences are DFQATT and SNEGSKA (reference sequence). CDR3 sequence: CSASWIKDTQYF. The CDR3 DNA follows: TGCAGTGCTAGTTGGATTAAAGATACGCAGTATTTT.

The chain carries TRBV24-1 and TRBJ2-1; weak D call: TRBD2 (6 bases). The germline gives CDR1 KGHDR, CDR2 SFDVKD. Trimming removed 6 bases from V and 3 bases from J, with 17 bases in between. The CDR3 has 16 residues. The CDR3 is CATSMGGGDYYNEQFF. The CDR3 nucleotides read TGTGCCACCAGTATGGGCGGAGGGGATTACTACAATGAGCAGTTCTTC.

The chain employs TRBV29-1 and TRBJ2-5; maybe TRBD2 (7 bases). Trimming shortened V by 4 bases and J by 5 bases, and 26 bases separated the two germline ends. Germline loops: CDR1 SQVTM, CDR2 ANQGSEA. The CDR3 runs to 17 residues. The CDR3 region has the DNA TGCAGCGTTGTTAGATTTGACTTCGGGGGGCGGCCGGAGACCCAGTACTTC. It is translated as CSVVRFDFGGRPETQYF.